Included here is one T cell receptor beta chain sequence, with context. The germline V gene encodes CDR1 LGHNA and CDR2 YSLEER. With V trimmed by 0 bases and J by 14 bases, 6 bases remained unmatched. This CDR3 has 14 residues. This sample was taken from a study of shared clonotypes between healthy human individuals. Naive-designated CD8 cells lacked CD45RO, were positively enriched for CCR7, and omitted terminally differentiated effector memory CD45RA+ cells. The table came from immunoSEQ multiplex PCR; TCRdb's copy has only in-frame clones and leaves some out. The table includes around 2,100,000 clones, about 95% detected once.

The specimen sequenced was naive CD8+ T cells sorted from blood. This TCR was recovered from a man in his late teens or twenties in good health. V gene TRBV4-3 combines with J gene TRBJ2-1, with 11 positions matching TRBD2. For the CDR3, the DNA is TGCGCCAGCAGCCAAGATATGACTAGCGGGATTGAGTTCTTC. Its translation: CASSQDMTSGIEFF.